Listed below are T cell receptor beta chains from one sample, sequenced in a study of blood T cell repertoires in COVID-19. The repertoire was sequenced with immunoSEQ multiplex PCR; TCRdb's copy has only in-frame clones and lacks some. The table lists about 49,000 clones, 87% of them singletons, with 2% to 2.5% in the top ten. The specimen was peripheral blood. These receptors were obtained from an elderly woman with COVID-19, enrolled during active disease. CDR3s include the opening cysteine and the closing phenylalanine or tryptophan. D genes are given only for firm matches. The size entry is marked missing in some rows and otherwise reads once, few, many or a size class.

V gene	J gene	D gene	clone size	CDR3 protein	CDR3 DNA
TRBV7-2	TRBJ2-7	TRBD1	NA	CASSRQGESWREQYF	TGTGCCAGCAGCCGTCAGGGGGAATCTTGGCGAGAGCAGTACTTC
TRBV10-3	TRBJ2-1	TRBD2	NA	CAISGTSGYNEQFF	TGTGCCATCAGTGGGACTAGCGGATACAATGAGCAGTTCTTC
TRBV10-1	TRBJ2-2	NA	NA	CASKSSPNTGELFF	TGCGCCAGCAAATCGTCTCCGAACACCGGGGAGCTGTTTTTT
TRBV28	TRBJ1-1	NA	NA	CASSLFEGNTEAFF	TGTGCCAGCAGTTTATTCGAGGGGAACACTGAAGCTTTCTTT
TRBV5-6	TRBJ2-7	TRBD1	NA	CASSLLGQGLDEQYF	TGTGCCAGCAGCTTGTTAGGACAGGGGTTAGACGAGCAGTACTTC
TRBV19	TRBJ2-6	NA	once	CASSTVTGANVLTF	TGTGCCAGTTCGACAGTCACTGGGGCCAACGTCCTGACTTTC
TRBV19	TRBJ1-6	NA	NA	CASSIGGFNSPLHF	TGTGCCAGTAGTATCGGGGGTTTTAATTCACCCCTCCACTTT
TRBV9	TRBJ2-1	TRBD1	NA	CASSFRTGVYNEQFF	TGTGCCAGCAGCTTCCGGACAGGGGTCTACAATGAGCAGTTCTTC
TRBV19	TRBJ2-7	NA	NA	CASSIAGGKTYEQYF	TGTGCCAGTAGTATAGCCGGAGGAAAGACCTACGAGCAGTACTTC
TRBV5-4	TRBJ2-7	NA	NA	CASSYHPTGSYEQYF	TGTGCCAGCAGCTATCACCCGACAGGTTCCTACGAGCAGTACTTC
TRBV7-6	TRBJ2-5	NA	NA	CASSPSLGQTQETQYF	TGTGCCAGCAGCCCCTCCTTGGGGCAGACCCAAGAGACCCAGTACTTC
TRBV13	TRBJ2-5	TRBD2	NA	CASSQRLAGEPKETQYF	TGTGCCAGCAGTCAACGACTAGCGGGAGAACCCAAAGAGACCCAGTACTTC
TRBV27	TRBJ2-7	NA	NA	CASSPKGARKYF	TGTGCCAGCAGCCCAAAAGGCGCGAGGAAGTACTTC
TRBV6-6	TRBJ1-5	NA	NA	CASSLTGISNQPQHF	TGTGCCAGCAGTCTGACAGGTATAAGCAATCAGCCCCAGCATTTT
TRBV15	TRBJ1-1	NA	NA	CATSRENVGVAFF	TGTGCCACCAGCAGAGAGAACGTGGGAGTAGCTTTCTTT
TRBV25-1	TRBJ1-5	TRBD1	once	CASSAGQGHSNQPQHF	TGTGCCAGCAGTGCGGGACAGGGTCATAGCAATCAGCCCCAGCATTTT
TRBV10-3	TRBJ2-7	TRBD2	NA	CAISDPGLAGGRYEQYF	TGTGCCATCAGTGACCCGGGACTAGCGGGAGGCAGGTACGAGCAGTACTTC
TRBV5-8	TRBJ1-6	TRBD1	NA	CASRKQGARSPLHF	TGTGCCAGCAGGAAACAGGGGGCAAGGTCACCCCTCCACTTT
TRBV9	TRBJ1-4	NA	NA	CASSVKPHNNEKLFF	TGTGCCAGCAGCGTTAAACCTCACAATAATGAAAAACTGTTTTTT
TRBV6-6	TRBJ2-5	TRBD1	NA	CASSYSGGRETQYF	TGTGCCAGCAGTTACTCAGGGGGCCGGGAGACCCAGTACTTC
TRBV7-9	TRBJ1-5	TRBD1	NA	CASSLQGVSDQPQHF	TGTGCCAGCAGCCTACAGGGGGTTTCTGATCAGCCCCAGCATTTT
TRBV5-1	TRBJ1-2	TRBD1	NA	CASSTGTGWGYTF	TGCGCCAGCAGCACCGGGACAGGGTGGGGCTACACCTTC
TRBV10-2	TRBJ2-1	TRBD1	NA	CASRTGTGGDNEQFF	TGCGCCAGCAGGACCGGGACAGGGGGCGACAATGAGCAGTTCTTC
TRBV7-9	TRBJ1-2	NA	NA	CAIYSIGGKNYGYTF	TGTGCCATCTACTCTATCGGGGGAAAAAACTATGGCTACACCTTC
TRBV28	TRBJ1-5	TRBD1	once	CASSFDRQGSINQPQHF	TGTGCCAGCAGTTTTGACCGACAGGGAAGTATCAATCAGCCCCAGCATTTT
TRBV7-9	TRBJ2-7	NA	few	CASSLAAHEYF	TGTGCCAGCAGCTTAGCGGCCCATGAGTACTTC
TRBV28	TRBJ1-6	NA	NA	CASTLSSYNSPLHF	TGTGCCAGCACCCTTAGCTCCTATAATTCACCCCTCCACTTT
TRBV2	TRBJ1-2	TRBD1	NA	CASSVQRGPVYGYTF	TGTGCCAGCAGTGTCCAAAGGGGGCCAGTCTATGGCTACACCTTC
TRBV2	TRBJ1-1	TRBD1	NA	CASSEIYRGQYAFF	TGTGCCAGCAGTGAAATATACAGGGGACAGTACGCTTTCTTT
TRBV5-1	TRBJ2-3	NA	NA	CASSRGSSGRNTDTQYF	TGCGCCAGCAGCCGAGGAAGTAGCGGACGAAACACAGATACGCAGTATTTT
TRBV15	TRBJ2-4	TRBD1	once	CATSSRWDRVELLQYF	TGTGCCACCAGCAGCCGCTGGGACAGGGTTGAGCTGCTTCAGTACTTC
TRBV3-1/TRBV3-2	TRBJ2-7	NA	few	CASSQVLLADEQYF	TGTGCCAGCAGCCAAGTTTTACTAGCTGACGAGCAGTACTTC
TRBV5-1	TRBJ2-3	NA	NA	CASSLALTGEGTQYF	TGCGCCAGCAGCTTGGCCTTGACAGGGGAGGGGACGCAGTATTTT
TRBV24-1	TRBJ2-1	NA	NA	CATSDSGGDEQFF	TGTGCCACCAGTGATTCAGGCGGGGATGAGCAGTTCTTC
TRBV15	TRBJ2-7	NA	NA	CATSRVDRGSGEQYF	TGTGCCACCAGCAGAGTCGATAGGGGTTCCGGCGAGCAGTACTTC
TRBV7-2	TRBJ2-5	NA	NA	CASSLDGLTGAQETQYF	TGTGCCAGCAGCTTAGACGGGTTGACAGGAGCCCAAGAGACCCAGTACTTC
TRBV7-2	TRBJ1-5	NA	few	CASSFRGGGYSNQPQHF	TGTGCCAGCAGCTTTAGGGGAGGGGGGTATAGCAATCAGCCCCAGCATTTT
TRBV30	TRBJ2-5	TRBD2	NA	CAWSRVRGGETQYF	TGTGCCTGGAGTAGGGTGCGGGGGGGAGAGACCCAGTACTTC
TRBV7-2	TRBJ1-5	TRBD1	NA	CASSWGQNSNQPQHF	TGTGCCAGCAGCTGGGGACAGAATAGCAATCAGCCCCAGCATTTT
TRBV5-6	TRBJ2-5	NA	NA	CASSLRLQNLQETQYF	TGTGCCAGCAGCTTGCGACTCCAGAATCTGCAAGAGACCCAGTACTTC
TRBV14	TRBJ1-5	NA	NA	CASSQTWGGVQHF	TGTGCCAGCAGCCAAACCTGGGGGGGTGTCCAGCATTTT
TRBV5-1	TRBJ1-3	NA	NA	CASSLDIGVSGNTIYF	TGCGCCAGCAGCCTGGATATAGGGGTCTCTGGAAACACCATATATTTT
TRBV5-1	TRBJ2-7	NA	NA	CASSESPPSRNEQYF	TGCGCCAGCAGCGAATCACCCCCGAGCAGGAACGAGCAGTACTTC
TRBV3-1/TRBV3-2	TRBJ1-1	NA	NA	CASTPFGARTANTEAFF	TGTGCCAGCACCCCGTTTGGGGCCAGGACCGCGAACACTGAAGCTTTCTTT
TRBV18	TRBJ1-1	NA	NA	CASSLVLGVNTEAFF	TGTGCCAGCTCACTCGTACTCGGGGTGAACACTGAAGCTTTCTTT
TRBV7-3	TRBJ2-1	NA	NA	CASSLLRVAYNEQFF	TGTGCCAGCAGCTTATTGAGGGTCGCCTACAATGAGCAGTTCTTC
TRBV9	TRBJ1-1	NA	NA	CASGLTGNTEAFF	TGTGCCAGCGGTTTGACAGGGAACACTGAAGCTTTCTTT
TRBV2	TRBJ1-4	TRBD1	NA	CASSEAPDRDEKLFF	TGTGCCAGCAGTGAGGCCCCGGACAGGGATGAAAAACTGTTTTTT
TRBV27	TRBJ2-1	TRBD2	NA	CASSFGDYSYNEQFF	TGTGCCAGCAGTTTTGGGGACTACTCCTACAATGAGCAGTTCTTC
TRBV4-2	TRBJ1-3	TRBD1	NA	CASSQERTGRVGNTIYF	TGTGCCAGCAGCCAAGAAAGGACAGGGCGAGTAGGAAACACCATATATTTT
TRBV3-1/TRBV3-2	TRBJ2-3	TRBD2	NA	CASSPGTSGRTQYF	TGTGCCAGCAGCCCCGGGACTAGCGGGAGAACGCAGTATTTT
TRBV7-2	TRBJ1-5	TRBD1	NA	CASSLDRGRQPQHF	TGTGCCAGCAGCTTAGACAGGGGGCGTCAGCCCCAGCATTTT
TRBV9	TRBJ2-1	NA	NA	CASSPDTSSYNEQFF	TGTGCCAGCAGCCCCGATACGAGCTCCTACAATGAGCAGTTCTTC
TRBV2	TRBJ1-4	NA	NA	CASRGREGEKLFF	TGTGCCAGCAGAGGCAGGGAGGGAGAAAAACTGTTTTTT
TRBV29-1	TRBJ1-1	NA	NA	CSGLDPGSTPTEAFF	TGCAGCGGTCTAGACCCGGGGTCTACCCCCACTGAAGCTTTCTTT
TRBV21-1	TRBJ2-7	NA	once	CASSKRLTGFISYEQYF	TGTGCCAGCAGCAAAAGGTTAACAGGGTTCATCTCCTACGAGCAGTACTTC
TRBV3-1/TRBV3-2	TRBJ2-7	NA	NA	CASSPERPGSSYEQYF	TGTGCCAGCAGCCCCGAGCGTCCGGGAAGCTCCTACGAGCAGTACTTC